What follows are 7 T cell receptor beta chains derived from one specimen sequenced in a study of T cell responses to AZD1222 COVID-19 vaccine. TCRdb's table, derived via immunoSEQ multiplex PCR, lists solely in-frame clones and lacks some. The sample consists of about 130,000 clones, around four fifths of them appearing once. This specimen was peripheral blood, taken on day 0 of AZD1222 vaccination. These receptors all come from an adult in good health.

CDR3 loop: CASSPITGTGRDKETQYF. The CDR3 bases are TGTGCCAGCAGTCCAATAACCGGGACAGGGAGGGATAAAGAGACCCAGTACTTC. The rearrangement links TRBV27 to TRBJ2-5; the match to TRBD1 covers 9 bases. Unmatched junction bases numbered 16, after V lost 5 bases and J lost 3 bases. The germline V gene encodes CDR1 MNHEY and CDR2 SMNVEV (reference sequence). The CDR3 runs 18 residues.

The chain has TRBV7-9 and TRBJ1-4; D not resolved. Deletions cut 7 bases from V and 5 bases from J, with 2 bases between. The CDR3 sequence is 10 residues long. Germline V gene lookup returns CDR1 SEHNR and CDR2 FQNEAQ (reference sequence). DNA of the CDR3: TGTGCCAGCAAGAATGAAAAACTGTTTTTT. This encodes CASKNEKLFF.

This rearrangement joins TRBV5-1 to TRBJ2-2, with TRBD1 matching over 9 bases. V dropped 6 bases and J dropped 7; count of bases not matched to a gene: 19. This CDR3 comprises 18 residues. From germline, CDR1 is SGHRS and CDR2 YFSETQ. CDR3: CASTPAPTGGFGGGELFF. The CDR3 bases are TGCGCCAGCACCCCGGCGCCGACAGGGGGTTTTGGAGGCGGGGAGCTGTTTTTT.

The V call is TRBV25-1, the J call TRBJ1-5; D is unclear. This CDR3 is 13 amino acids long. V lost 2 bases and J 5 bases, leaving 7 bases between the germline ends. CDR1 and CDR2 (germline): MGHDK, SYGVNS. The CDR3 here is CASSEGNDQPQHF. The CDR3 DNA is TGTGCCAGCAGTGAAGGGAACGATCAGCCCCAGCATTTT.

This rearrangement joins TRBV6-5 to TRBJ2-2, with a tentative D call TRBD2 (5 bases). Germline V CDR1 and CDR2: MNHEY, SVGAGI. The V and J ends lost 9 bases and 4 bases respectively, with 15 bases between them. The CDR3 spans 14 residues. Written as DNA, the CDR3 is TGTGCCAGTACGTCCCCGGCGGGCACCGGGGAGCTGTTTTTT. This sequence encodes CASTSPAGTGELFF.

The rearrangement joins TRBV14 to TRBJ2-7; the match to TRBD1 covers 8 bases. The germline gives CDR1 SGHDN, CDR2 FVKESK. CDR3 length: 15 amino acids. V shed 4 bases, J shed 2 bases, and the junction held 7 bases outside the gene matches. The chain's CDR3 is CASSPRTGYPYEQYF. The DNA for the CDR3 is TGTGCCAGCAGCCCTAGGACAGGGTATCCCTACGAGCAGTACTTC.

The rearrangement joins TRBV3-1 (or the pseudogene TRBV3-2) to TRBJ2-5; D is possibly TRBD1 or TRBD2 (5 bases each). Germline-derived CDR1 and CDR2 are LGHDT and YNNKEL (reference sequence). V was cut by 0 bases and J by 2 bases, with 7 bases left in between. The CDR3 extends over 14 amino acids. This CDR3 reads CASSQEGPQETQYF. The CDR3 bases are TGTGCCAGCAGCCAAGAGGGACCGCAAGAGACCCAGTACTTC.